One and the same sample provided the 3 T cell receptor beta chains below, sequenced in a study of T cell repertoires in cytomegalovirus infection. Using its own MiXCR run on the reads, TCRdb lists one record per CDR3 protein. The sample carries fewer than 850,000 distinct CDR3 sequences, under 35% recorded once. No antigen is known for these receptors. The sequencing used cultured CD8+ T cells from PBMCs, collected from culture after CMV antigen stimulation. The receptors here all came from a human donor in good health (CMV status not recorded). Some clones in this sample may be carry-over from other donors' samples.

The chain links TRBV27 to TRBJ2-3; D remains ambiguous. Trimming removed 6 bases from V and 2 bases from J, with 6 bases in between. This CDR3 comprises 12 residues. Germline V gives CDR1 MNHEY, CDR2 SMNVEV (reference sequence). The CDR3 reads CASRTFTDTQYF. In DNA, the CDR3 is TGTGCCAGCAGAACATTCACAGATACGCAGTATTTT.

The chain links TRBV15 to TRBJ2-7; D is possibly TRBD2 (5 bases). V shed 4 bases and J shed 3 bases, with 16 bases lying between them. Germline loops: CDR1 LNHNV, CDR2 YYDKDF (reference sequence). The CDR3 is 15 amino acids. DNA for the CDR3: TGTGCCACCAGCAAATTATTGGGAGAGGGCTACGAGCAGTACGTC. This gives the protein CATSKLLGEGYEQYV.

This clonotype was detected only a few times. The genes are TRBV7-8 and TRBJ1-3; D is undetermined. Looked up from germline, CDR1 is SGHVS and CDR2 is FQNEAQ. This CDR3 contains 14 residues. Trimming took off 2 bases at V and 0 bases at J, with 5 bases between the two ends. CDR3 nucleotides: TGTGCCAGCAGCTTACCCGACTCTGGAAACACCATATATTTT. It encodes CASSLPDSGNTIYF.